Below, one TCR beta chain is given with its context. The record originates from a study of blood T cell repertoires in COVID-19. About the study: From the United States, Italy and Spain came samples of acute and convalescent COVID-19. Nucleic acid was either cDNA or gDNA, and it came from T cells, B-cell-depleted T cells, or PBMCs.

Germline CDR1 is ENHRY and CDR2 is SYGVKD. Trimming cost V 3 bases and J 9 bases, with 15 bases left between them. The CDR3 consists of 15 residues. Within 2 weeks before study entry, exposed participants met a COVID-19 case. TCRdb's copy holds only in-frame clones and misses some; the assay was immunoSEQ multiplex PCR. The sample has 280,000 or so clones; around nine tenths are singletons. Sequencing was done on a sample of PBMCs or T cells enriched from blood (not recorded which). The rearrangement links TRBV10-3 to TRBJ1-6, with TRBD1 as a possible D gene (5 bases). The receptor was isolated from a woman between 45 and 65 years old who had been exposed to COVID-19. For the CDR3, the DNA is TGTGCCATCAGTGACAGCCCTGATACAGGTTCACCCCTCCACTTT. This gives the protein CAISDSPDTGSPLHF.